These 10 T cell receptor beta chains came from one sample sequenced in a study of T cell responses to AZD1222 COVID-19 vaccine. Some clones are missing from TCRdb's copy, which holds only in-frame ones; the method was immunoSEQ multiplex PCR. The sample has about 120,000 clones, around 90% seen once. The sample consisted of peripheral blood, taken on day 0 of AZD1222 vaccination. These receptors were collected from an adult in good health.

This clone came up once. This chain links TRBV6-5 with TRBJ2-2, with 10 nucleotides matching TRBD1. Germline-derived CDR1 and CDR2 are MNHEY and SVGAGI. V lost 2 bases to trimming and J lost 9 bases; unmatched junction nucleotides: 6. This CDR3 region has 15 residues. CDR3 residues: CASSYTGTGVRELFF. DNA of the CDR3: TGTGCCAGCAGTTACACCGGGACAGGGGTGAGGGAGCTGTTTTTT.

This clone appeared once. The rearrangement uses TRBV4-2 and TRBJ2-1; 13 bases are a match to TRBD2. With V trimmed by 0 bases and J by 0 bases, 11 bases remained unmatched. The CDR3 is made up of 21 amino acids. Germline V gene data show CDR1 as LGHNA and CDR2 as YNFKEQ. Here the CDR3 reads CASSQDAPGLAGPPSYNEQFF. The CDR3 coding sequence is TGTGCCAGCAGCCAAGACGCCCCGGGACTAGCGGGACCCCCCTCCTACAATGAGCAGTTCTTC.

The CDR3 DNA reads TGTGCCAGTACTTATACTCTGGGCCATGGCTACACCTTC. This encodes CASTYTLGHGYTF. This chain uses TRBV6-5 with TRBJ1-2; D unresolved. The CDR3 covers 13 residues. Germline values: CDR1 MNHEY, CDR2 SVGAGI. V dropped 9 bases and J dropped 6 bases, with 17 bases sitting between them.

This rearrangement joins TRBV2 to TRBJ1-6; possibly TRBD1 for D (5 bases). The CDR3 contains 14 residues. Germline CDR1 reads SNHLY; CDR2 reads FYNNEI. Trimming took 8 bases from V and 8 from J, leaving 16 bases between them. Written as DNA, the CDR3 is TGTGCCAGCTGCGAGACAGTAAGATATTCACCCCTCCACTTT. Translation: CASCETVRYSPLHF.

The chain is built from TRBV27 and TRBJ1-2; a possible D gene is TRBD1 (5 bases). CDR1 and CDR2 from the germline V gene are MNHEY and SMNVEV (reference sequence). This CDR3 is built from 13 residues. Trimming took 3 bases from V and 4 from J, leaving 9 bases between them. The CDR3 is CASSFGGIYGYTF. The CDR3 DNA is TGTGCCAGCAGTTTCGGGGGGATCTATGGCTACACCTTC.

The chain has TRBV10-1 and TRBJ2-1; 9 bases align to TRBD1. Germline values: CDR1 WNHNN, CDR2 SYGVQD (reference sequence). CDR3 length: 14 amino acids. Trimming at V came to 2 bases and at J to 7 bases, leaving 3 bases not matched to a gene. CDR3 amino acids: CASSEGQGRNEQFF. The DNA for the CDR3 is TGCGCCAGCAGTGAGGGACAGGGGAGGAATGAGCAGTTCTTC.

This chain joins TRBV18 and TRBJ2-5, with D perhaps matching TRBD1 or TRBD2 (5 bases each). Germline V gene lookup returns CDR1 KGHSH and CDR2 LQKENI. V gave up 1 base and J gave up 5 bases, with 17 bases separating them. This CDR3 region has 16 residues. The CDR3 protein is CASSPRPGQDNETQYF. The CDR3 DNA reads TGTGCCAGCTCACCACGTCCGGGGCAGGACAATGAGACCCAGTACTTC.

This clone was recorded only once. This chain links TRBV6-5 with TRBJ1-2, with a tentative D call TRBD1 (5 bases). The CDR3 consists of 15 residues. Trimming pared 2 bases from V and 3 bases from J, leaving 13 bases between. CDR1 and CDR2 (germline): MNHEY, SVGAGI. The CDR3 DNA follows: TGTGCCAGCAGTTACCGGGGACCGAGGGACTATGGCTACACCTTC. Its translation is CASSYRGPRDYGYTF.

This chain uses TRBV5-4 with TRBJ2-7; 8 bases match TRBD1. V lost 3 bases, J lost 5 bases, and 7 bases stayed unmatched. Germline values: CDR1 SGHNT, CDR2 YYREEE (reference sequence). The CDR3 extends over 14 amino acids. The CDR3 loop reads CASSSAGTGHEQYF. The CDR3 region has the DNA TGTGCCAGCAGCTCGGCCGGGACAGGTCACGAGCAGTACTTC.

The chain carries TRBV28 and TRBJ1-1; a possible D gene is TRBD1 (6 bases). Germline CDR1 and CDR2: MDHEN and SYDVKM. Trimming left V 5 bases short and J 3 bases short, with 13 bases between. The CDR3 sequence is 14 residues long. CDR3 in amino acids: CASSRGGGYTEAFF. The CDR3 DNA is TGTGCCAGCAGTAGAGGGGGGGGGTACACTGAAGCTTTCTTT. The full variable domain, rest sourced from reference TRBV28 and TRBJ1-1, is DVKVTQSSRYLVKRTGEKVFLECVQDMDHENMFWYRQDPGLGLRLIYFSYDVKMKEKGDIPEGYSVSREKKERFSLILESASTNQTSMYLCASSRGGGYTEAFFGQGTRLTVV.